The rows below give T cell receptor beta chains drawn from one sample of a study of T cells in Graves' hyperthyroidism and ophthalmopathy. TCRdb reprocessed the multiplex PCR reads via MiXCR and lists one record per CDR3 protein. This table holds more than 450,000 distinct CDR3 sequences, 20% found once. Sequencing input: blood. The origin of the receptors is a man aged 40-55 years with Graves' ophthalmopathy. CDR3s include the opening cysteine and the closing phenylalanine or tryptophan. A D gene is named only where the DNA matches it firmly. A row's size may be missing; if present it is once, few, many or a size class.

clone_size,cdr3_length,v_call,j_call,d_call,cdr3_nt,cdr3_aa
.,13,TRBV4-1,TRBJ1-4,.,TGCGCCAGCAGCCAACTTTGGGGAGAAAAACTGTTTTTT,CASSQLWGEKLFF
few,13,TRBV5-6,TRBJ2-7,.,TGTGCCAGCAGCCTGGACTTTATCTACGAGCAGTACTTC,CASSLDFIYEQYF
many,13,TRBV5-6,TRBJ2-1,.,TGTGCCAGCAGCCTCATCAGTGCGAATGAGCAGTTCTTC,CASSLISANEQFF
few,21,TRBV9,TRBJ2-3,.,TGTGCCAGCAGCGCATCACGCCTCCCTCGGGCCGGGGGAGATAGCACAGATACGCAGTATTTT,CASSASRLPRAGGDSTDTQYF
few,12,TRBV6-1,TRBJ1-2,.,TGTGCCAGCATTAATAATGCGTATGGCTACACCTTC,CASINNAYGYTF
.,15,TRBV4-2,TRBJ2-5,TRBD1,TGTGCCAGCAGCCAAGCCGGGACAGGGGTGGAGACCCAGTACTTC,CASSQAGTGVETQYF
many,15,TRBV28,TRBJ1-1,.,TGTGCCAGCAGTCTCCGAGGGAACATGAACACTGAAGCTTTCTTT,CASSLRGNMNTEAFF
many,14,TRBV30,TRBJ2-1,.,TGTGCCTGGACTGGGTCCGCTCCCTACAATGAGCAGTTCTTC,CAWTGSAPYNEQFF
.,15,TRBV9,TRBJ1-2,TRBD1,TGTGCCAGCAGCGTAAGAGGGACAGGGATCTATGGCTACACCTTC,CASSVRGTGIYGYTF
few,17,TRBV4-2,TRBJ1-4,.,TGTGCCAGCAGCCAAGAGGGCACCTTTGCAACTAATGAAAAACTGTTTTTT,CASSQEGTFATNEKLFF